This T cell receptor (beta chain) originates from a study of shared clonotypes between healthy human individuals. The V end was cut by 4 bases, the J end by 8 bases, with 17 bases between. CDR3 length: 14 residues. In germline, CDR1 is SQVTM, CDR2 ANQGSEA. Assay used: immunoSEQ multiplex PCR; TCRdb lists only in-frame clones, some missing. The repertoire holds roughly 1,600,000 clones, approximately 98.5% seen once, with 0.36% in the top ten. Sample: naive CD4+ T cells sorted from blood. Specified subset: CD45RA+ positively selected. The genes are TRBV29-1 and TRBJ1-4; TRBD1 might be the D (5 bases). This TCR came from a man aged 25-45 years in good health. DNA of the CDR3: TGCAGCGTTGGCCGGGACGGAGGAGGGGAAAAACTGTTTTTT. It is translated as CSVGRDGGGEKLFF.